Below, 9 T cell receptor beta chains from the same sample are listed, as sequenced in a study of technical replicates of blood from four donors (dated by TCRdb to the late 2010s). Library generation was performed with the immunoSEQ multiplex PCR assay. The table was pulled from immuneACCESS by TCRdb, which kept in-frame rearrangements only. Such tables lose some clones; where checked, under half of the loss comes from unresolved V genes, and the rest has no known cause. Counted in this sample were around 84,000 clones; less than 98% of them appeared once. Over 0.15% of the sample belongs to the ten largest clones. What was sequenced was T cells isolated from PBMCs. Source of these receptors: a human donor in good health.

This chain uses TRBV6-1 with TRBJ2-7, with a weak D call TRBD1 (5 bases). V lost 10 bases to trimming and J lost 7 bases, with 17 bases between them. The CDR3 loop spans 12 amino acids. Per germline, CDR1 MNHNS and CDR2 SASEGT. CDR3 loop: CAIRQWGREQYF. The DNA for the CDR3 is TGTGCCATCCGACAGTGGGGCCGTGAGCAGTACTTC.

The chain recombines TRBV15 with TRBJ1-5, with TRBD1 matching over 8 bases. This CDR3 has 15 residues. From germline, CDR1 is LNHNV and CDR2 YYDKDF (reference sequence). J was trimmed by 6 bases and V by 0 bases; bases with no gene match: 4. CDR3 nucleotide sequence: TGTGCCACCAGCAGAGACAGGGGGCTGTCTCAGCCCCAGCATTTT. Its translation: CATSRDRGLSQPQHF.

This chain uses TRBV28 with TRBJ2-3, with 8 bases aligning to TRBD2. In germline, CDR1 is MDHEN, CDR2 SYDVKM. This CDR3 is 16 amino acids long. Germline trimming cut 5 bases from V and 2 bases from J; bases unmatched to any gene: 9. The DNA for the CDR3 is TGTGCCAGCAGTACTGCGCGGGAGGCGATCACAGATACGCAGTATTTT. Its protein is CASSTAREAITDTQYF.

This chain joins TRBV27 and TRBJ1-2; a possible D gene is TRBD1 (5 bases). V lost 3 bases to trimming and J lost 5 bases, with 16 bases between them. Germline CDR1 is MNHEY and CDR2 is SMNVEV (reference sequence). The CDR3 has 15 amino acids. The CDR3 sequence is CASSFYRTGEYGYTF. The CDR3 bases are TGTGCCAGCAGTTTTTACCGGACGGGGGAATATGGCTACACCTTC.

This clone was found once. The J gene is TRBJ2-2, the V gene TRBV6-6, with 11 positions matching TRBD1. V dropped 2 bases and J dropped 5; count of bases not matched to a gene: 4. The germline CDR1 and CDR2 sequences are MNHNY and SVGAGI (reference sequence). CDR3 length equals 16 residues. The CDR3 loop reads CASSYPGTGGTGELFF. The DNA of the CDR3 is TGTGCCAGCAGTTACCCCGGGACAGGGGGAACCGGGGAGCTGTTTTTT.

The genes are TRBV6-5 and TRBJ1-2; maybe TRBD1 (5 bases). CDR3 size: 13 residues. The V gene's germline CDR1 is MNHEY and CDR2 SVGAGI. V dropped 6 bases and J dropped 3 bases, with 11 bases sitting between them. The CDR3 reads CASSITGDYGYTF. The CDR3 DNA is TGTGCCAGCAGCATAACAGGCGACTATGGCTACACCTTC.

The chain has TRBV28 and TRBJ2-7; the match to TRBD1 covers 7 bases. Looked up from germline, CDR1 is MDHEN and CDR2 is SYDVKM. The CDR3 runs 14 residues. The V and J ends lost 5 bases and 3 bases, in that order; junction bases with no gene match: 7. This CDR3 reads CASSPSGDSYEQYF. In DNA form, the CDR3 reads TGTGCCAGCAGTCCTAGTGGGGACAGCTACGAGCAGTACTTC.

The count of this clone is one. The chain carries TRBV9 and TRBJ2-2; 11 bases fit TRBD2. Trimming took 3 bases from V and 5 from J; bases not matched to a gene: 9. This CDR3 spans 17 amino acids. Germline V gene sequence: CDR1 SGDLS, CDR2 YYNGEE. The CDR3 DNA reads TGTGCCAGCAGCGCGACTAGCGGGGCGACTCCAACCGGGGAGCTGTTTTTT. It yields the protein CASSATSGATPTGELFF.

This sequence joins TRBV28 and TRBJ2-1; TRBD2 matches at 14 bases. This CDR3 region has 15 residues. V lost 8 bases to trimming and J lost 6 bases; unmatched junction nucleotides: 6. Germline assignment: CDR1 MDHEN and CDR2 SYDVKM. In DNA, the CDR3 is TGTGCCAGCGTGACTAGCGGGAGGGGGTTCAATGAGCAGTTCTTC. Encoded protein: CASVTSGRGFNEQFF.